This T cell receptor beta chain was identified in a study of blood T cell repertoires in COVID-19. Study-wide context: Samples taken during acute and convalescent COVID-19 were collected in the United States, Italy and Spain. PBMCs, B-cell-depleted T cells, or T cells were the source of the cDNA or gDNA that made up the material.

Profiling relied on immunoSEQ multiplex PCR, and the TCRdb table lists in-frame clones only, not all of them. The data contain 100,000 to 150,000 clones, 80% of them singletons. From germline, CDR1 is MGHRA and CDR2 YSYEKL. V trimming: 2 bases; J trimming: 6 bases; junction bases outside the gene matches: 7. The CDR3 is 16 residues long. The sequencing sample was made of peripheral blood. V is TRBV4-1 and J is TRBJ2-1, with 10 positions matching TRBD1. The sequence derives from a human donor in a cohort sampled during active COVID-19. CDR3 loop: CASSQWTGGLPNEQFF. The CDR3 region has the DNA TGCGCCAGCAGCCAATGGACAGGGGGACTACCCAATGAGCAGTTCTTC.